The 23 T cell receptor beta chains presented below share a single source sample, sequenced in a study of monozygotic twins with cystic fibrosis. The data were produced by immunoSEQ multiplex PCR, yet TCRdb's version contains in-frame clones alone and is incomplete. The sample records approximately 24,000 clones, more than 75% being singletons. The sequenced material came from blood. Receptors were obtained from a woman aged 30 to 39 with cystic fibrosis.

The chain is built from TRBV9 and TRBJ1-1; 7 bases agree with TRBD1. Unmatched junction bases numbered 4, after V lost 3 bases and J lost 5 bases. Looked up from germline, CDR1 is SGDLS and CDR2 is YYNGEE. The CDR3 has 13 residues. CDR3 DNA sequence: TGTGCCAGCAGCGCCCAGGGGGTGACTGAAGCTTTCTTT. Translating it yields CASSAQGVTEAFF.

The rearrangement uses TRBV14 and TRBJ2-1; the D gene could be TRBD1 or TRBD2 (5 bases each). The V and J ends lost 3 bases and 4 bases respectively, with 19 bases between them. Germline V CDR1 and CDR2: SGHDN, FVKESK. This CDR3 spans 17 amino acids. The CDR3 reads CASSQIWGSWGYNEQFF. The CDR3 DNA is TGTGCCAGCAGCCAGATTTGGGGGTCATGGGGTTACAATGAGCAGTTCTTC.

A remark on this clone: One end of the junction varies from germline; a read error may be responsible. The rearrangement links TRBV7-7 to TRBJ2-1, with D hard to call. The CDR3 length is 14 residues. The germline V gene has CDR1 SSHAT and CDR2 FNYEAQ (reference sequence). CDR3 region: CASSLDRQSNEQFF. As DNA, the CDR3 is TGTGCTAGCAGCTTAGATCGGCAGTCCAATGAGCAGTTCTTC.

This chain uses TRBV6-4 with TRBJ1-1; perhaps TRBD1 as D (5 bases). This CDR3 has 15 amino acids. V was pared by 3 bases and J by 1 base, with 12 bases between. Germline values: CDR1 MRHNA, CDR2 SNTAGT. The CDR3 region has the DNA TGTGCCAGCAGTGAGACCGGGACGGCGAACACTGAAGCTTTCTTT. It is translated as CASSETGTANTEAFF.

This chain links TRBV2 with TRBJ2-3, with D tentatively TRBD1 (5 bases). Germline assignment: CDR1 SNHLY and CDR2 FYNNEI. The CDR3 is 15 residues long. Trimming removed 3 bases at V and 0 bases at J, with 10 bases between. The CDR3 sequence is CASSEQGTSTDTQYF. Here the CDR3 DNA reads TGTGCCAGCAGTGAGCAGGGAACTAGCACAGATACGCAGTATTTT.

The rearrangement joins TRBV2 to TRBJ1-5; 9 bases agree with TRBD1. From germline, CDR1 is SNHLY and CDR2 FYNNEI. This CDR3 is 16 amino acids long. The J segment lost 0 bases and the V segment lost 8 bases, leaving 8 bases of the junction unmatched. Here the CDR3 reads CASEKDRGNSNQPQHF. CDR3 in DNA: TGTGCCAGCGAAAAGGACAGGGGCAATAGCAATCAGCCCCAGCATTTT.

This chain links TRBV19 with TRBJ1-5, with a tentative D call TRBD1 (6 bases). The ends were cut back, 9 bases at V and 0 bases at J, with 15 bases in the middle. The CDR3 has 15 residues. CDR1 is LNHDA and CDR2 is SQIVND in the germline V gene (reference sequence). CDR3 region: CASSQGPYSNQPQHF. Here the CDR3 DNA reads TGTGCCAGCTCCCAGGGGCCGTATAGCAATCAGCCCCAGCATTTT. Filled out from reference TRBV19 and TRBJ1-5, the complete variable domain reads DGGITQSPKYLFRKEGQNVTLSCEQNLNHDAMYWYRQDPGQGLRLIYYSQIVNDFQKGDIAEGYSVSREKKESFPLTVTSAQKNPTAFYLCASSQGPYSNQPQHFGDGTRLSIL.

The rearrangement uses TRBV2 and TRBJ1-1, with TRBD1 matching 8 bases. Germline loops: CDR1 SNHLY, CDR2 FYNNEI. With 11 bases clipped from V and 6 bases from J, the junction kept 8 bases outside the gene matches. The CDR3 loop spans 12 amino acids. The CDR3 nucleotides read TGTGCCTCCAGGGGGCAGAGGGCTGAAGCTTTCTTT. Encoded protein: CASRGQRAEAFF.

This chain uses TRBV2 with TRBJ1-4, with D possibly being TRBD1 (6 bases). Trimming pared 6 bases from V and 8 bases from J, leaving 10 bases between. The CDR3 extends over 12 amino acids. Germline CDR1 SNHLY, CDR2 FYNNEI. CDR3 amino acids: CASRPDREKLFF. DNA of the CDR3: TGTGCCAGCAGACCCGACAGGGAAAAACTGTTTTTT.

The chain carries TRBV5-1 and TRBJ2-7; 8 bases fit TRBD1. Germline V gives CDR1 SGHRS, CDR2 YFSETQ. The CDR3 loop spans 16 amino acids. The junction had 15 bases not matched to a gene; V was cut back by 4 bases and J by 6 bases. The CDR3 DNA sequence: TGCGCCAGCAGCCTCGGCCCGAGACAGGGGCCCACCGAGCAGTACTTC. Its protein is CASSLGPRQGPTEQYF.

The chain has TRBV15 and TRBJ2-7; 9 positions match TRBD2. Germline CDR1 reads LNHNV; CDR2 reads YYDKDF (reference sequence). J lost 6 bases, V lost 3 bases, and 12 bases had no gene match. The CDR3 has 16 amino acids. The CDR3: CATSRGAGGQYVEQYF. As DNA, the CDR3 is TGTGCCACCAGCAGGGGGGCGGGGGGGCAATATGTCGAGCAGTACTTC.

J is TRBJ2-2 and V is TRBV7-6, with 7 bases aligning to TRBD2. V trimming: 4 bases; J trimming: 8 bases; junction bases outside the gene matches: 10. The CDR3 extends over 15 amino acids. The germline CDR1 and CDR2 sequences are SGHVS and FNYEAQ. CDR3 sequence reads: CASSSAWGGSGELFF. The CDR3 DNA is TGTGCCAGCAGCTCCGCCTGGGGGGGGAGTGGGGAGCTGTTTTTT.

The chain has TRBV6-5 and TRBJ2-7; 7 bases line up with TRBD1. The CDR3 is made up of 11 amino acids. Germline V lookup: CDR1 MNHEY, CDR2 SVGAGI. V lost 7 bases, J lost 6 bases, and 3 bases stayed unmatched. The CDR3 sequence: CASTTGSEQYF. The DNA of the CDR3 is TGTGCCAGCACGACAGGGAGCGAGCAGTACTTC.

This clone was observed a single time. J is TRBJ2-7 and V is TRBV7-9, with D tentatively TRBD2 (5 bases). Per the germline V gene, CDR1 is SEHNR and CDR2 is FQNEAQ (reference sequence). CDR3 length: 16 amino acids. V lost 5 bases, J lost 2 bases, and 19 bases lay in between. The CDR3 region is CASSLPIRTGTYEQYF. The CDR3 bases are TGTGCCAGCAGCCTACCCATTCGGACTGGGACCTACGAGCAGTACTTC.

This chain connects TRBV28 to TRBJ2-3; possibly TRBD2 for D (5 bases). CDR3 size: 14 residues. Germline V gene sequence: CDR1 MDHEN, CDR2 SYDVKM. Trimming removed 3 bases at V and 6 bases at J, with 13 bases between. As DNA, the CDR3 is TGTGCCAGCAGTTTGATCGGGGTAAGGGATACGCAGTATTTT. It codes for CASSLIGVRDTQYF.

V is TRBV5-6 and J is TRBJ1-2, with TRBD1 as a possible D gene (5 bases). V was trimmed by 2 bases and J by 5 bases, leaving 16 bases between them. This CDR3 spans 15 amino acids. Germline V gives CDR1 SGHDT, CDR2 YYEEEE. The DNA of the CDR3 is TGTGCCAGCAGCTTAGTTTCAGGGTACGGATATGGCTACACCTTC. It codes for CASSLVSGYGYGYTF.

The rearrangement uses TRBV2 and TRBJ2-2; 11 positions match TRBD1. The junction had 4 bases not matched to a gene; V was cut back by 7 bases and J by 6 bases. Germline assignment: CDR1 SNHLY and CDR2 FYNNEI. CDR3 length: 14 amino acids. The CDR3 spells CASTWTGGPGELFF. CDR3 coding DNA: TGTGCCAGCACTTGGACAGGGGGCCCCGGGGAGCTGTTTTTT.

The rearrangement joins TRBV23-1 to TRBJ2-7; D gene uncertain. TRBV23-1 is annotated as an ORF whose role is uncertain. The CDR3 is 10 amino acids. The germline V and J ends were trimmed by 4 bases and 5 bases, with 3 bases remaining between them. The CDR3 bases are TGCGCCAGCAGTCCAGACGAGCAGTACTTC. Its translation is CASSPDEQYF.

The chain is built from TRBV19 and TRBJ1-6, with TRBD1 matching 8 bases. With 9 bases clipped from V and 6 bases from J, the junction kept 10 bases outside the gene matches. The CDR3 is 15 amino acids. Germline-derived CDR1 and CDR2 are LNHDA and SQIVND (reference sequence). CDR3 region: CASLLGQAINSPLHF. CDR3 nucleotides: TGTGCCAGCCTCCTGGGACAGGCGATTAATTCACCCCTCCACTTT. The complete variable domain, with remaining parts taken from reference TRBV19 and TRBJ1-6, reads DGGITQSPKYLFRKEGQNVTLSCEQNLNHDAMYWYRQDPGQGLRLIYYSQIVNDFQKGDIAEGYSVSREKKESFPLTVTSAQKNPTAFYLCASLLGQAINSPLHFGNGTRLTVT.

The genes are TRBV7-8 and TRBJ2-7; 12 bases map to TRBD2. CDR1 is SGHVS, CDR2 FQNEAQ, per germline. V lost 1 base to trimming and J lost 0 bases; unmatched junction nucleotides: 10. The CDR3 is made up of 19 amino acids. The CDR3 here is CASSLGTSGVNFPSYEQYF. CDR3 bases: TGTGCCAGCAGCTTAGGGACTAGCGGGGTGAATTTTCCCTCCTACGAGCAGTACTTC.

This rearrangement joins TRBV5-1 to TRBJ2-1; D gene uncertain. This CDR3 has 13 amino acids. Germline CDR1 SGHRS, CDR2 YFSETQ. Trimming shortened V by 4 bases and J by 3 bases, and 8 bases separated the two germline ends. The CDR3: CASSHLGYNEQFF. In DNA, the CDR3 is TGCGCCAGCAGCCACCTCGGCTACAATGAGCAGTTCTTC.

This chain links TRBV6-1 with TRBJ1-4, with D uncertain. From germline, CDR1 is MNHNS and CDR2 SASEGT. This CDR3 is built from 13 residues. Trimming left V 2 bases short and J 14 bases short, with 15 bases between. The CDR3 reads CASSETIIGILFF. The CDR3 nucleotides read TGTGCCAGCAGTGAAACAATCATCGGCATTCTGTTTTTT.

The chain couples TRBV4-3 to TRBJ1-2; D remains ambiguous. The CDR3 runs to 17 residues. CDR1 is LGHNA and CDR2 is YSLEER in the germline V gene. V lost 0 bases to trimming and J lost 4 bases, with 18 bases between them. The CDR3 DNA reads as TGCGCCAGCAGCCAAGATTTGGGAGACGGTCGCAGCTATGGCTACACCTTC. It translates to CASSQDLGDGRSYGYTF.